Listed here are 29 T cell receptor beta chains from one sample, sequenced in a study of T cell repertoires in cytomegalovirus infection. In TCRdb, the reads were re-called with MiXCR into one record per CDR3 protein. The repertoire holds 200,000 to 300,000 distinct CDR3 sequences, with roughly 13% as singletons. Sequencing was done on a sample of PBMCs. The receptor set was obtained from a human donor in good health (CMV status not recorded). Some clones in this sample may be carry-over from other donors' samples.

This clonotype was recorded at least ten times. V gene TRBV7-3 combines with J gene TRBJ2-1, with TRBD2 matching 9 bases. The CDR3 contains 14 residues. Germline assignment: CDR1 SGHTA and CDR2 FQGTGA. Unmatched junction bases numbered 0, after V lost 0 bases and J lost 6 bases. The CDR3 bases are TGTGCCAGCAGCTTAACTAGCGGGGGCAATGAGCAGTTCTTC. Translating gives CASSLTSGGNEQFF. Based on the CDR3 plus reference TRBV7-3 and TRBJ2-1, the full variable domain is GAGVSQTPSNKVTEKGKYVELRCDPISGHTALYWYRQSLGQGPEFLIYFQGTGAADDSGLPNDRFFAVRPEGSVSTLKIQRTERGDSAVYLCASSLTSGGNEQFFGPGTRLTVL.

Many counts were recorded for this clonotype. The CDR3 region is CASRTDRDNSPLHF. The CDR3, as DNA: TGTGCCAGCAGAACGGACAGGGACAATTCACCCCTCCACTTT. The chain joins TRBV7-9 to TRBJ1-6, with TRBD1 matching 8 bases. With 6 bases clipped from V and 7 bases from J, the junction kept 5 bases outside the gene matches. CDR3 size: 14 residues. Germline CDR1 reads SEHNR; CDR2 reads FQNEAQ (reference sequence). Using reference TRBV7-9 and TRBJ1-6 for the parts outside the CDR3, the full variable domain is DTGVSQNPRHKITKRGQNVTFRCDPISEHNRLYWYRQTLGQGPEFLTYFQNEAQLEKSRLLSDRFSAERPKGSFSTLEIQRTEQGDSAMYLCASRTDRDNSPLHFGNGTRLTVT.

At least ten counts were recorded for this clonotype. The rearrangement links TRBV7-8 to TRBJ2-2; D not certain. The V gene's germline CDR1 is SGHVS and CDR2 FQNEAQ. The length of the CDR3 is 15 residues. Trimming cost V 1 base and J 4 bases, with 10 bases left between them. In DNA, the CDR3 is TGTGCCAGCAGCTTAGTCACCTTCCGCACCGGGGAGCTGTTTTTT. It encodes CASSLVTFRTGELFF.

Written as DNA, the CDR3 is TGTGCCAGCAGTTACGATCAAGTCTTCCAGGGGGCTTCCGGGGAGCTGTTTTTT. It is translated as CASSYDQVFQGASGELFF. The chain has TRBV6-5 and TRBJ2-2, with 8 bases lining up with TRBD1. The CDR3 is 18 residues long. With V trimmed by 2 bases and J by 6 bases, 14 bases remained unmatched. Germline V gene data show CDR1 as MNHEY and CDR2 as SVGAGI.

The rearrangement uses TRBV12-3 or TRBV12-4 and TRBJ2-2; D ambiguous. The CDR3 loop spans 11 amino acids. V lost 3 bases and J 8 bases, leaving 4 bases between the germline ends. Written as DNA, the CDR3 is TGTGCCAGCAGTTTTGTAGGGGAGCTGTTTTTT. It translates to CASSFVGELFF.

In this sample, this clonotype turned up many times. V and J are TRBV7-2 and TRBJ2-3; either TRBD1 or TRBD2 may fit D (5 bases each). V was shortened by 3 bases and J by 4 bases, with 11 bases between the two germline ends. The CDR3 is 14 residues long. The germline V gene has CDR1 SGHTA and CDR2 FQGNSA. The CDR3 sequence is CASSLGPAADTQYF. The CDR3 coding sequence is TGTGCCAGCAGCTTGGGACCCGCAGCAGATACGCAGTATTTT.

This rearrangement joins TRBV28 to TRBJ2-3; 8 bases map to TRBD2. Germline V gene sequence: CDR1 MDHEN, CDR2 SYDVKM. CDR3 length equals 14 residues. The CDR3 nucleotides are TGTGCGGGGAGAGGGACTAGTATAACAGATACGCAGTATTTT. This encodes CAGRGTSITDTQYF.

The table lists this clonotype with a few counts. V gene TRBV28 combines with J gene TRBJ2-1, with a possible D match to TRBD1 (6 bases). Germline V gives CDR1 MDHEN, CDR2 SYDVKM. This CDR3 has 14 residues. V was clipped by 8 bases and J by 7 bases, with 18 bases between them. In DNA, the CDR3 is TGTGCCAGCGGTCGGACAGTTGCCTCTAATGAGCAGTTCTTC. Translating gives CASGRTVASNEQFF.

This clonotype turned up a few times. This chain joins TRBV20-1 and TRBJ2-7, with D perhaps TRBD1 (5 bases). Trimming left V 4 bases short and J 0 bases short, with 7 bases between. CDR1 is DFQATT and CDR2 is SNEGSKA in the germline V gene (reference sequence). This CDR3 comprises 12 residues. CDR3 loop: CSAKDNSYEQYF. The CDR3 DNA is TGCAGTGCTAAGGACAACTCCTACGAGCAGTACTTC.

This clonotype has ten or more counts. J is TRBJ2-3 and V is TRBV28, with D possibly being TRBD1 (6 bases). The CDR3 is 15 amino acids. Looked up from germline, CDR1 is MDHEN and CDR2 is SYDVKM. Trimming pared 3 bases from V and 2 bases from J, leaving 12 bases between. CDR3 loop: CASSLGDIATDTQYF. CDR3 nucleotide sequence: TGTGCCAGCAGTTTGGGGGACATCGCCACAGATACGCAGTATTTT.

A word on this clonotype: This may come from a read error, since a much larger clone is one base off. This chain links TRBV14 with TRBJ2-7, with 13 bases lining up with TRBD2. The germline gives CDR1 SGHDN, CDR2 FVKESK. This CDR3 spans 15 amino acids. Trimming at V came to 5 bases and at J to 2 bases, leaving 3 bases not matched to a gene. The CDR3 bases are TGTGCCAGCAGCAAACTAGCGGGAGGGGCCTACGAGCAGTACTTC. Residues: CASSKLAGGAYEQYF.

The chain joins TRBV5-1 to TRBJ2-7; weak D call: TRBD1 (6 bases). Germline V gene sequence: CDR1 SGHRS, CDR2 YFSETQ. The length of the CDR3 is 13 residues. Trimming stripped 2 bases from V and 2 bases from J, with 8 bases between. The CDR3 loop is CASSLPGAYEQYF. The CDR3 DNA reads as TGCGCCAGCAGCTTACCAGGGGCCTACGAGCAGTACTTC.

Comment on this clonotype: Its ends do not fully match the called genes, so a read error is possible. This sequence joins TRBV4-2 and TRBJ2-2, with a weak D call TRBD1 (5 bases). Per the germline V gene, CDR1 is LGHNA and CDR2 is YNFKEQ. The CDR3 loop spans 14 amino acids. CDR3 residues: CVSSQVQDTGELFF. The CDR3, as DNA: TGTGTCAGCAGCCAAGTACAGGACACCGGGGAGCTGTTTTTT.

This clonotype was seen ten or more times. DNA of the CDR3: TGTGCCAGCAGCCAGAGACAGACCCAGTACTTC. Translating it yields CASSQRQTQYF. The chain employs TRBV7-2 and TRBJ2-5; D ambiguous. V gave up 5 bases and J gave up 6 bases, with 7 bases separating them. The length of the CDR3 is 11 residues. From germline, CDR1 is SGHTA and CDR2 FQGNSA.

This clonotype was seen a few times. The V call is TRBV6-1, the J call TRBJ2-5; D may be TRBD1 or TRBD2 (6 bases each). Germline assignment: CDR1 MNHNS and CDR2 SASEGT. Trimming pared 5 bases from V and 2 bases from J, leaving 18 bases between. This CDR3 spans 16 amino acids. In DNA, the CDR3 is TGTGCCAGCAGTTATACGGGGGCCGCAACTCAAGAGACCCAGTACTTC. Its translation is CASSYTGAATQETQYF.

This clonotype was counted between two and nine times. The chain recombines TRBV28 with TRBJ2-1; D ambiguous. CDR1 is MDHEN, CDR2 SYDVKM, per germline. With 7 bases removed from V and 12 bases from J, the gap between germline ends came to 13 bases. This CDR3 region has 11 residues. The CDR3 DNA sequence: TGTGCCAGCATGGGTCCTCGGTGGCAGTTCTTC. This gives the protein CASMGPRWQFF.

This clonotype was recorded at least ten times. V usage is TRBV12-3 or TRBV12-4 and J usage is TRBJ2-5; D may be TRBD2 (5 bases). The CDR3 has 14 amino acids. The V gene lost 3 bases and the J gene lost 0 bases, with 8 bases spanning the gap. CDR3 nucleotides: TGTGCCAGCAGTTTTAGCGAATACCAAGAGACCCAGTACTTC. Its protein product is CASSFSEYQETQYF.

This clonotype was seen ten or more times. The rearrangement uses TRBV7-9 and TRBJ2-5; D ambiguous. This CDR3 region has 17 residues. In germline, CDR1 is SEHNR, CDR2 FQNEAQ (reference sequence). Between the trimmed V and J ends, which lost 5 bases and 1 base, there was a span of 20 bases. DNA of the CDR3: TGTGCCAGCAGCCGGCCTAAGATTTGGGAAGCCCAAGAGACCCAGTACTTC. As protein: CASSRPKIWEAQETQYF.

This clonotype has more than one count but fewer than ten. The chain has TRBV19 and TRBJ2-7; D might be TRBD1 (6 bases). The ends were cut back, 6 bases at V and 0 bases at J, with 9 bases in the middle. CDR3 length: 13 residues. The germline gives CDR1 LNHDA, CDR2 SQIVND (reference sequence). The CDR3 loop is CASSRDTSYEQYF. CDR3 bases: TGTGCCAGTAGCAGGGACACCTCCTACGAGCAGTACTTC.

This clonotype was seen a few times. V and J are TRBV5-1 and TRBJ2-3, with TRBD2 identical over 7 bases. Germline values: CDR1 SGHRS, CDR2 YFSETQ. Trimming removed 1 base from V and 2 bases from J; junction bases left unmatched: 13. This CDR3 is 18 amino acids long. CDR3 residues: CASSLLSGDFFNTDTQYF. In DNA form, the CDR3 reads TGCGCCAGCAGCTTGTTGAGCGGGGACTTCTTTAACACAGATACGCAGTATTTT.

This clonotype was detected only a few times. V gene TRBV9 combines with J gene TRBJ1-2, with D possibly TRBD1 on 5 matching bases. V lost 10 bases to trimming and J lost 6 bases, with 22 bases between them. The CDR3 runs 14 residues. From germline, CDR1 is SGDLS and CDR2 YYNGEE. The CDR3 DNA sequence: TGTGCCGCAGCTCGTGATCAGAAGACAGATGGCTACACCTTC. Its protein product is CAAARDQKTDGYTF.

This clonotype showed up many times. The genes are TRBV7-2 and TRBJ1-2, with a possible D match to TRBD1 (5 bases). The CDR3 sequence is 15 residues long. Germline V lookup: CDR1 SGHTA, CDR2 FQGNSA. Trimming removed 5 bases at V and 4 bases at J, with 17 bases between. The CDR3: CASSPGLGDGYGYTF. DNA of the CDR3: TGTGCCAGCAGCCCGGGACTCGGAGATGGCTATGGCTACACCTTC.

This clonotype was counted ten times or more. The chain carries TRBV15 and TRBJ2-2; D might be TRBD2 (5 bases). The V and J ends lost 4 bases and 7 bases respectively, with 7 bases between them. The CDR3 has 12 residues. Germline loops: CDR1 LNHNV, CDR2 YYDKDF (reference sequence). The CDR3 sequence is CATSKSGGELFF. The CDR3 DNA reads TGTGCCACCAGCAAAAGCGGCGGGGAGCTGTTTTTT. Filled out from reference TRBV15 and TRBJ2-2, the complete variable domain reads DAMVIQNPRYQVTQFGKPVTLSCSQTLNHNVMYWYQQKSSQAPKLLFHYYDKDFNNEADTPDNFQSRRPNTSFCFLDIRSPGLGDTAMYLCATSKSGGELFFGEGSRLTVL.

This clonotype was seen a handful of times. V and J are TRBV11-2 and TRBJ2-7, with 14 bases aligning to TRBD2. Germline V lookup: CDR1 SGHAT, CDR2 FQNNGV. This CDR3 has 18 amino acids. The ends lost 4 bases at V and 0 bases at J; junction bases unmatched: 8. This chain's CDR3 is CASSSGLAGEMSSYEQYF. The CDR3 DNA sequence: TGTGCCAGCAGCTCGGGACTAGCGGGGGAAATGAGCTCCTACGAGCAGTACTTC. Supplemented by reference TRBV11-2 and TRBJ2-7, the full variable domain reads EAGVAQSPRYKIIEKRQSVAFWCNPISGHATLYWYQQILGQGPKLLIQFQNNGVVDDSQLPKDRFSAERLKGVDSTLKIQPAKLEDSAVYLCASSSGLAGEMSSYEQYFGPGTRLTVT.

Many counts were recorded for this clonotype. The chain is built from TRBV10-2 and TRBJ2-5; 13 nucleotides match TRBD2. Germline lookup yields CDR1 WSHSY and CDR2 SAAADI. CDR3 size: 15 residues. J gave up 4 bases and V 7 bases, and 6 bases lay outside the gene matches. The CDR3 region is CASITSGGASETQYF. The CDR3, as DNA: TGCGCCAGCATAACTAGCGGGGGGGCATCAGAGACCCAGTACTTC.

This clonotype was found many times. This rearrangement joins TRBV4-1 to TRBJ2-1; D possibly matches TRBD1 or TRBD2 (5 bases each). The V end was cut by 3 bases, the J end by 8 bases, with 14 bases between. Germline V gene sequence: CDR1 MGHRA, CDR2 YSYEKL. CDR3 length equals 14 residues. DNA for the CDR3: TGCGCCAGCAGCCAGGTGGGGCTAGCTGATGAGCAGTTCTTC. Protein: CASSQVGLADEQFF.

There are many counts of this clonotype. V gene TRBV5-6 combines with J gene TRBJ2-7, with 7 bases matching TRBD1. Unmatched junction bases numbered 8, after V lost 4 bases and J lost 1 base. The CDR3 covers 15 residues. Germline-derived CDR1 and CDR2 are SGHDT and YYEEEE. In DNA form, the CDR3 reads TGTGCCAGCAGCGGCGACAGGGTAGGATCCTACGAGCAGTACTTC. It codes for CASSGDRVGSYEQYF. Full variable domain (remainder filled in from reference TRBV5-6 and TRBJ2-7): DAGVTQSPTHLIKTRGQQVTLRCSPKSGHDTVSWYQQALGQGPQFIFQYYEEEERQRGNFPDRFSGHQFPNYSSELNVNALLLGDSALYLCASSGDRVGSYEQYFGPGTRLTVT.

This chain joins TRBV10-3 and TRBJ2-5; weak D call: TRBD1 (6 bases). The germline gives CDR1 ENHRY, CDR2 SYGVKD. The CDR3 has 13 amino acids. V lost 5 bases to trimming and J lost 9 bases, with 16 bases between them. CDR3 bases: TGTGCCATCAGTCCAGGGGAGCCTTGGGCCCAGTACTTC. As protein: CAISPGEPWAQYF.

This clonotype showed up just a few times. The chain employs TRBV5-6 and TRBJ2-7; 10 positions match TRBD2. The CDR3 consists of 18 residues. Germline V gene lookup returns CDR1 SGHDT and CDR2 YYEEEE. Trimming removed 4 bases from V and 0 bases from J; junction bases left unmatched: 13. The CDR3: CASSPGGGLAESSYEQYF. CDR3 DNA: TGTGCCAGCAGCCCCGGGGGCGGACTAGCGGAGAGCTCCTACGAGCAGTACTTC.